This T cell receptor beta chain was observed in a study of a mutant IDH1 vaccine in newly diagnosed glioma. Background on the study: Vaccine administration was initiated 4-6 weeks following radiotherapy alone, or with temozolomide cycles. Averaging about 37 years of age, treated patients were approximately 62% male and 37.5% female.

Noted time point: week 47, end of study. What each vaccine dose contained was 300 ug of mutant IDH1 20-mer peptide, accompanied by topical imiquimod. Libraries were prepared by immunoSEQ multiplex PCR; TCRdb keeps only in-frame clonotypes and omits some of them. The sample lists 60,000 to 65,000 clones, roughly 80% occurring once. The V segment lost 5 bases and the J segment 9 bases; nucleotides outside the gene matches: 11. Germline lookup yields CDR1 MDHEN and CDR2 SYDVKM. CDR3 length equals 15 residues. As concerns this clone: Its specificity is not known.

The chain couples TRBV28 to TRBJ1-5, with TRBD1 identical over 9 bases. This TCR came from a young man with glioma. Sequencing used PBMCs, obtained from a glioma patient whose treatment included an IDH1 peptide vaccine. The CDR3 nucleotides read TGTGCCAGCAGTCTTACTCAACAGGGGGCGAGGCCCCAGCATTTT. The encoded protein is CASSLTQQGARPQHF.